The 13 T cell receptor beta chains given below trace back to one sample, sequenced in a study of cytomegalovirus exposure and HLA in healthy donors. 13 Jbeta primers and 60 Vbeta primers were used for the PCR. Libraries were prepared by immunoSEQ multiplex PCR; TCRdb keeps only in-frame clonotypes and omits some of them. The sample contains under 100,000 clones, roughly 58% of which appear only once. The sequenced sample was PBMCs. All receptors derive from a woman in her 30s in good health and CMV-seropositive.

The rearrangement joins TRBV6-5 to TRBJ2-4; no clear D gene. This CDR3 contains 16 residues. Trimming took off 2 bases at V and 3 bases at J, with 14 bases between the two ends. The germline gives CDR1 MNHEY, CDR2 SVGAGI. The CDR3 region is CASSYSESSSKNIQYF. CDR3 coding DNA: TGTGCCAGCAGTTACAGCGAGAGTAGCAGCAAAAACATTCAGTACTTC.

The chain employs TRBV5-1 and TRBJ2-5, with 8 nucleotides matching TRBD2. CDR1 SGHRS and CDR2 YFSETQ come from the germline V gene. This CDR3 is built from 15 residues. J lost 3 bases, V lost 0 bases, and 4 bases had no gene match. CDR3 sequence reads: CASSLEGRGEETQYF. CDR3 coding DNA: TGCGCCAGCAGCTTGGAAGGGCGGGGGGAAGAGACCCAGTACTTC.

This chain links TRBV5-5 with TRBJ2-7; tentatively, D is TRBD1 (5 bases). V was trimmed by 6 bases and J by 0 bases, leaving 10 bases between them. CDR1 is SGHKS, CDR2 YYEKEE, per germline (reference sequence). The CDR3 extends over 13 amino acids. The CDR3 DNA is TGTGCCAGCAACCTGGACATCTCCTACGAGCAGTACTTC. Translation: CASNLDISYEQYF.

The CDR3 loop is CASSLAPLPEAFF. CDR3 DNA: TGTGCCAGCAGCTTAGCCCCACTACCCGAAGCTTTCTTT. The chain links TRBV7-9 to TRBJ1-1; D ambiguous. Trimming took 0 bases from V and 8 from J, leaving 10 bases between them. CDR3 length: 13 amino acids. CDR1 and CDR2 from the germline V gene are SEHNR and FQNEAQ (reference sequence).

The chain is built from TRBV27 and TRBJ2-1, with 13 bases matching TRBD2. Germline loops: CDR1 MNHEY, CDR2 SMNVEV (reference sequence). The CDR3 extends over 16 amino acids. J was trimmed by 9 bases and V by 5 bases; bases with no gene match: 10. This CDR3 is CASSVGLAGVTGEQFF. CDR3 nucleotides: TGTGCCAGCAGTGTCGGACTAGCGGGGGTAACAGGTGAGCAGTTCTTC.

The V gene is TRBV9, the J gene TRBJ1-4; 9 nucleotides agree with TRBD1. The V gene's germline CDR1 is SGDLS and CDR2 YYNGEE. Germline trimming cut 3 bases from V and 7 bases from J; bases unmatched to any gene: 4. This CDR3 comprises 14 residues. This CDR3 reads CASSEDRGGEKLFF. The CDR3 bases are TGTGCCAGCAGCGAGGACAGGGGTGGTGAAAAACTGTTTTTT.

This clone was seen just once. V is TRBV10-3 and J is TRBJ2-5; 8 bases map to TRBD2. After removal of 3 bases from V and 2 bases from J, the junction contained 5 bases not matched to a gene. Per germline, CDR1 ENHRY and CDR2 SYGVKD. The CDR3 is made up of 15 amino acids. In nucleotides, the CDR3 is TGTGCCATCAGTGATAGCGGGGCAATTCAAGAGACCCAGTACTTC. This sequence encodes CAISDSGAIQETQYF.

CDR3 in DNA: TGTGCCAGCAGCCATAGCCGGGCCGGACAGGGCCGACCCTACGAGCAGTACTTC. Its translation: CASSHSRAGQGRPYEQYF. V is TRBV14 and J is TRBJ2-7, with 8 nucleotides matching TRBD1. Germline V CDR1 and CDR2: SGHDN, FVKESK. The CDR3 consists of 18 residues. Germline trimming cut 3 bases from V and 2 bases from J; bases unmatched to any gene: 15.

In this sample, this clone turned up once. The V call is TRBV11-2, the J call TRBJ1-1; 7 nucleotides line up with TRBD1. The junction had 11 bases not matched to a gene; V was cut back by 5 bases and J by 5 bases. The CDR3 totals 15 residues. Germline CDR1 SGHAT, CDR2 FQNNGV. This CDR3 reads CASSNVAGGKTEAFF. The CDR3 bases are TGTGCCAGCAGCAATGTTGCAGGGGGTAAGACTGAAGCTTTCTTT.

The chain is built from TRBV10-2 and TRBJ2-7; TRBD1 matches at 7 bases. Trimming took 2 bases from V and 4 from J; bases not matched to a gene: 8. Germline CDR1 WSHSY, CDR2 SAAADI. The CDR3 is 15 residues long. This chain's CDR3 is CASSETGTAPYEQYF. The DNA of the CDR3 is TGCGCCAGCAGTGAGACCGGGACAGCCCCTTACGAGCAGTACTTC.

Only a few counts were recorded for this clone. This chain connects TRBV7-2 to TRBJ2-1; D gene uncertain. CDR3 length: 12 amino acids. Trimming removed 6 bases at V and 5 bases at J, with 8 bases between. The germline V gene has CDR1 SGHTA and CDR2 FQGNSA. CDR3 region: CASSEQNNEQFF. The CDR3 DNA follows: TGTGCCAGCAGTGAACAGAACAATGAGCAGTTCTTC. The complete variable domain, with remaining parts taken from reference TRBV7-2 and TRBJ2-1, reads GAGVSQSPSNKVTEKGKDVELRCDPISGHTALYWYRQSLGQGLEFLIYFQGNSAPDKSGLPSDRFSAERTGGSVSTLTIQRTQQEDSAVYLCASSEQNNEQFFGPGTRLTVL.

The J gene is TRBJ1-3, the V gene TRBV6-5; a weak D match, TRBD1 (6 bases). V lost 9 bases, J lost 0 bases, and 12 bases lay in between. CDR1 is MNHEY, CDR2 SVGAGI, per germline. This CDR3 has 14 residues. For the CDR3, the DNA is TGTGCCAGTTCGGACAGACTCTCTGGAAACACCATATATTTT. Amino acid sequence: CASSDRLSGNTIYF.

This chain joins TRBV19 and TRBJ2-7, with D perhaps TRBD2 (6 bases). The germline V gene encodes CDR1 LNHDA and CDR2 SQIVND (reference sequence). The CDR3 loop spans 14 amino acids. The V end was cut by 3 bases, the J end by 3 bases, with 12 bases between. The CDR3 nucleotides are TGTGCCAGTAGTATCCAGGCGGGGATCTACGAGCAGTACTTC. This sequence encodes CASSIQAGIYEQYF.